This T cell receptor (beta chain) was retrieved from a study of T-cell memory formation after mild COVID-19. This clonotype was seen at least ten times. TCRdb itself ran the 5' RACE reads through MiXCR, one entry per CDR3 protein. The table has 100,000 to 150,000 distinct CDR3 sequences, approximately 5.9% seen once. Per germline, CDR1 KGHSH and CDR2 LQKENI. The CDR3 contains 17 residues. Deletions cut 3 bases from V and 0 bases from J, with 15 bases between. The receptor was derived from an adult woman who had mild COVID-19 (a few samples of this study predate the infection). Cell type and time point are not known. The chain joins TRBV18 to TRBJ2-4; weak D call: TRBD1 (6 bases). Material for sequencing was PBMCs or a T cell subset sorted from them (not recorded which). CDR3 loop: CASSPQDRPLAKNIQYF. CDR3 DNA sequence: TGTGCCAGCTCACCCCAGGACAGACCATTAGCCAAAAACATTCAGTACTTC.